The 30 T cell receptor beta chains listed next were all sequenced from one sample in a study of CD8 T cells in ankylosing spondylitis. TCRdb analysed the 5' RACE reads with MiXCR anew, one entry per CDR3 protein. This sample has approximately 250,000 distinct CDR3 sequences, with 20% to 30% found just once. Sequenced input: blood, either unsorted or a sorted T cell fraction (not recorded which). All receptors come from a male donor with ankylosing spondylitis or in good health (not recorded which).

Comment on this clonotype: A clone one base away is much larger, so this may be a read error. The CDR3 protein is CASSLAGTGSTDTQYF. The CDR3 DNA follows: TGTGCCAGCAGTTTGGCCGGGACAGGGAGCACAGATACGCAGTATTTT. The rearrangement links TRBV12-3 or TRBV12-4 to TRBJ2-3, with 9 nucleotides matching TRBD1. CDR3 length equals 16 residues. V dropped 3 bases and J dropped 0; count of bases not matched to a gene: 4.

The rearrangement uses TRBV12-3 or TRBV12-4 and TRBJ2-3; 8 positions match TRBD1. J lost 7 bases, V lost 4 bases, and 7 bases had no gene match. This CDR3 is 14 amino acids long. The CDR3 protein is CASSSDRAAYTQYF. The CDR3 bases are TGTGCCAGCAGTTCGGACAGGGCTGCCTATACGCAGTATTTT.

This clonotype was counted many times. The chain employs TRBV21-1 and TRBJ2-1; the table names TRBD1, a call not compared with the DNA. TRBV21-1 is a pseudogene. This CDR3 spans 17 amino acids. The CDR3 sequence is CASSAQYSRDSYNEQFF. Here the CDR3 DNA reads TGTGCCAGCAGCGCACAATACTCCCGGGACAGCTACAATGAGCAGTTCTTC.

This clonotype was found many times. CDR3 bases: TGTGCCAGCAGCCCCCAGGGACAGGGGAGGTATGGCTACACCTTC. Translated: CASSPQGQGRYGYTF. The rearrangement uses TRBV7-2 and TRBJ1-2; 10 bases map to TRBD1. Trimming removed 5 bases from V and 5 bases from J; junction bases left unmatched: 8. The CDR3 is made up of 15 amino acids. In germline, CDR1 is SGHTA, CDR2 FQGNSA.

The chain uses TRBV20-1 and TRBJ2-1; 12 bases are a match to TRBD2. J lost 7 bases, V lost 4 bases, and 5 bases had no gene match. Germline V lookup: CDR1 DFQATT, CDR2 SNEGSKA (reference sequence). The CDR3 consists of 14 residues. In DNA form, the CDR3 reads TGCAGTGCTACTAGCGGGGGGGCGGGGAATGAGCAGTTCTTC. Amino acid sequence: CSATSGGAGNEQFF.

This clonotype was seen a handful of times. The chain carries TRBV2 and TRBJ2-3; 7 bases are shared with TRBD2. CDR1 is SNHLY and CDR2 is FYNNEI in the germline V gene. There are 14 residues in the CDR3. V gave up 5 bases and J gave up 1 base; unmatched junction bases: 3. The CDR3 reads CASSKSGGTDTQYF. The CDR3 DNA is TGTGCCAGCAGTAAGAGCGGGGGCACAGATACGCAGTATTTT.

This clonotype was recorded at least ten times. J is TRBJ2-1 and V is TRBV12-3 or TRBV12-4, with 16 bases aligning to TRBD2. This CDR3 is 14 amino acids long. The V segment lost 7 bases and the J segment 12 bases; nucleotides outside the gene matches: 6. In DNA form, the CDR3 reads TGTGCCAGCAACCCCGGGACTAGCGGGGGGGGGCAGTTCTTC. Translated: CASNPGTSGGGQFF.

This clonotype came up many times. The CDR3 DNA follows: TGCAGTGCTTTCCGGGACAGCTCCTACGAGCAGTACTTC. Protein product: CSAFRDSSYEQYF. The V and J genes are TRBV20-1 and TRBJ2-7; TRBD1 matches 7 bases. This CDR3 has 13 amino acids. From germline, CDR1 is DFQATT and CDR2 SNEGSKA (reference sequence). Trimming at V came to 5 bases and at J to 0 bases, leaving 4 bases not matched to a gene.

This clonotype was seen repeatedly, ten times or more. This chain connects TRBV20-1 to TRBJ2-7; TRBD2 agrees at 12 bases. From germline, CDR1 is DFQATT and CDR2 SNEGSKA (reference sequence). This CDR3 contains 14 residues. J lost 2 bases, V lost 5 bases, and 4 bases had no gene match. The CDR3 region is CSAGLAGLTYEQYF. The CDR3 DNA reads as TGCAGTGCTGGACTAGCGGGGCTCACCTACGAGCAGTACTTC.

The J gene is TRBJ1-1, the V gene TRBV5-6; D possibly corresponds to TRBD1 (5 bases). CDR1 and CDR2 from the germline V gene are SGHDT and YYEEEE. The CDR3 extends over 15 amino acids. V lost 4 bases, J lost 1 base, and 14 bases lay in between. This CDR3 is CASSQNPTGNTEAFF. The CDR3 DNA reads TGTGCCAGCAGCCAGAACCCTACAGGGAACACTGAAGCTTTCTTT.

This clonotype was counted at least ten times. The chain combines TRBV12-3 or TRBV12-4 with TRBJ2-1; a weak D match, TRBD1 (5 bases). The V and J ends lost 3 bases and 9 bases respectively, with 9 bases between them. The CDR3 runs 12 residues. CDR3 in DNA: TGTGCCAGCAGTTTCCTTAGGGGTGAGCAGTTCTTC. It translates to CASSFLRGEQFF.

This clonotype has ten or more counts. The rearrangement links TRBV29-1 to TRBJ2-7; 9 bases fit TRBD1. The CDR3 is made up of 13 amino acids. CDR1 is SQVTM and CDR2 is ANQGSEA in the germline V gene. V was pared by 5 bases and J by 6 bases, with 8 bases of the junction left unmatched. The CDR3 loop is CSVSPGQGGEQYF. In nucleotides, the CDR3 is TGCAGCGTTTCCCCGGGACAGGGTGGCGAGCAGTACTTC.

In this sample, this clonotype turned up once. The V and J genes are TRBV24-1 and TRBJ2-3; either TRBD1 or TRBD2 may fit D (5 bases each). Germline assignment: CDR1 KGHDR and CDR2 SFDVKD. V dropped 9 bases and J dropped 5 bases, with 17 bases sitting between them. This CDR3 region has 14 residues. In DNA, the CDR3 is TGTGCCACCTTACGGGACCCCACGTTAGATACGCAGTATTTT. Protein sequence: CATLRDPTLDTQYF.

Only a few counts were recorded for this clonotype. This chain connects TRBV9 to TRBJ2-3; TRBD2 aligns across 8 bases. CDR3 length equals 18 residues. Trimming removed 0 bases from V and 1 base from J; junction bases left unmatched: 10. Germline V gene lookup returns CDR1 SGDLS and CDR2 YYNGEE. The CDR3 is CASSVVGSGGLRTDTQYF. Here the CDR3 DNA reads TGTGCCAGCAGCGTAGTAGGGAGCGGGGGCCTACGCACAGATACGCAGTATTTT.

This clonotype was seen only a few times. This chain joins TRBV5-6 and TRBJ2-3; maybe TRBD1 (6 bases). CDR1 SGHDT and CDR2 YYEEEE come from the germline V gene. The CDR3 totals 14 residues. V was pared by 5 bases and J by 4 bases, with 14 bases between. CDR3 nucleotides: TGTGCCAGCAGATCGAGGGCAGGGGCAGATACGCAGTATTTT. It codes for CASRSRAGADTQYF.

This clonotype was detected only a few times. This rearrangement joins TRBV20-1 to TRBJ1-1; a weak D match, TRBD1 (6 bases). CDR1 and CDR2 from the germline V gene are DFQATT and SNEGSKA (reference sequence). The CDR3 runs to 8 residues. CDR3 bases: TGCTCAGGGGCTGAAGCTTTCTTT. Its translation: CSGAEAFF.

This clonotype has at least ten counts. This chain uses TRBV5-5 with TRBJ2-3; 10 bases line up with TRBD2. The germline V gene encodes CDR1 SGHKS and CDR2 YYEKEE (reference sequence). V was pared by 0 bases and J by 4 bases, with 5 bases of the junction left unmatched. CDR3 length: 16 residues. CDR3 protein: CASSLVGTSVADTQYF. Here the CDR3 DNA reads TGTGCCAGCAGCTTGGTAGGGACTAGCGTGGCAGATACGCAGTATTTT. Based on the CDR3 plus reference TRBV5-5 and TRBJ2-3, the full variable domain is DAGVTQSPTHLIKTRGQQVTLRCSPISGHKSVSWYQQVLGQGPQFIFQYYEKEERGRGNFPDRFSARQFPNYSSELNVNALLLGDSALYLCASSLVGTSVADTQYFGPGTRLTVL.

This clonotype was seen ten or more times. The chain combines TRBV5-1 with TRBJ2-3; perhaps TRBD1 as D (6 bases). V lost 0 bases to trimming and J lost 1 base, with 12 bases between them. The germline gives CDR1 SGHRS, CDR2 YFSETQ. CDR3 length: 16 residues. CDR3 bases: TGCGCCAGCAGCTTGGTACAGGGAGTGGGCACAGATACGCAGTATTTT. This gives the protein CASSLVQGVGTDTQYF.

V and J are TRBV20-1 and TRBJ2-7; a weak D match, TRBD2 (5 bases). CDR1 is DFQATT and CDR2 is SNEGSKA in the germline V gene (reference sequence). CDR3 length: 12 residues. Trimming cost V 1 base and J 7 bases, with 11 bases left between them. CDR3 nucleotide sequence: TGCAGTGCTAGAGGGCGGGTCGGGGAGCAGTACTTC. Protein sequence: CSARGRVGEQYF.

This clonotype was detected ten times or more. The chain joins TRBV11-2 to TRBJ1-1, with D hard to call. Trimming cost V 1 base and J 4 bases, with 10 bases left between them. CDR3 length equals 14 residues. CDR1 and CDR2 (germline): SGHAT, FQNNGV. CDR3 protein: CASSLVAGITEAFF. DNA for the CDR3: TGTGCCAGCAGCTTAGTCGCGGGTATCACTGAAGCTTTCTTT.

The chain couples TRBV18 to TRBJ2-2; no clear D gene. Looked up from germline, CDR1 is KGHSH and CDR2 is LQKENI. V lost 2 bases to trimming and J lost 1 base, with 5 bases between them. The CDR3 has 14 residues. DNA of the CDR3: TGTGCCAGCTCACCATTTAGGAACACCGGGGAGCTGTTTTTT. Amino acids: CASSPFRNTGELFF.

This chain uses TRBV20-1 with TRBJ2-7; a possible D gene is TRBD1 (5 bases). Germline V lookup: CDR1 DFQATT, CDR2 SNEGSKA (reference sequence). Trimming stripped 5 bases from V and 5 bases from J, with 13 bases between. CDR3 length: 12 residues. The CDR3 DNA sequence: TGCAGTGCTCGAACATGGGGCCACGAGCAGTACTTC. It codes for CSARTWGHEQYF.

The rearrangement links TRBV9 to TRBJ2-1; 7 bases are shared with TRBD2. With 4 bases clipped from V and 7 bases from J, the junction kept 5 bases outside the gene matches. Germline CDR1 and CDR2: SGDLS and YYNGEE. The CDR3 length is 13 residues. The CDR3 DNA is TGTGCCAGCAGCTCGCGGGAGCTAAATGAGCAGTTCTTC. This sequence encodes CASSSRELNEQFF.

The chain links TRBV10-3 to TRBJ1-2; 9 positions agree with TRBD1. Germline-derived CDR1 and CDR2 are ENHRY and SYGVKD. The CDR3 is made up of 14 amino acids. The junction had 6 bases not matched to a gene; V was cut back by 4 bases and J by 6 bases. This CDR3 is CAISGLQGAHGYTF. The CDR3 DNA sequence: TGTGCCATCAGTGGGCTACAGGGGGCACATGGCTACACCTTC.

This clonotype was detected a few times. V usage is TRBV10-2 and J usage is TRBJ1-1; D not resolved. V was clipped by 0 bases and J by 4 bases, with 15 bases between them. Germline V gene data show CDR1 as WSHSY and CDR2 as SAAADI. The CDR3 contains 16 residues. The CDR3 sequence is CASSESSGDLGTEAFF. CDR3 DNA sequence: TGCGCCAGCAGTGAGTCGAGTGGGGATTTGGGCACTGAAGCTTTCTTT.

This chain joins TRBV20-1 and TRBJ2-5, with 8 bases identical to TRBD2. This CDR3 has 15 amino acids. V shed 3 bases, J shed 1 base, and the junction held 7 bases outside the gene matches. Germline V CDR1 and CDR2: DFQATT, SNEGSKA (reference sequence). CDR3 in amino acids: CSASRWRGVQETQYF. CDR3 nucleotides: TGCAGTGCTAGCCGATGGCGGGGGGTCCAAGAGACCCAGTACTTC.

This clonotype was found a few times. The chain combines TRBV5-1 with TRBJ2-3; TRBD2 agrees at 10 bases. The germline CDR1 and CDR2 sequences are SGHRS and YFSETQ. The J segment lost 4 bases and the V segment lost 0 bases, leaving 5 bases of the junction unmatched. The CDR3 length is 16 residues. The CDR3 sequence: CASSLVPAGGPDTQYF. CDR3 in DNA: TGCGCCAGCAGCTTGGTACCAGCGGGGGGGCCAGATACGCAGTATTTT.

V usage is TRBV20-1 and J usage is TRBJ2-2, with D unresolved. Trimming shortened V by 1 base and J by 4 bases, and 10 bases separated the two germline ends. This CDR3 comprises 14 residues. Per germline, CDR1 DFQATT and CDR2 SNEGSKA (reference sequence). The CDR3 loop reads CSARVVPGTGELFF. CDR3 bases: TGCAGTGCTAGAGTGGTCCCCGGCACCGGGGAGCTGTTTTTT.

The V call is TRBV2, the J call TRBJ2-5, with D uncertain. CDR1 and CDR2 (germline): SNHLY, FYNNEI. V lost 4 bases and J 2 bases, leaving 8 bases between the germline ends. This CDR3 comprises 13 residues. The CDR3 reads CASSGRIQETQYF. CDR3 sequence (DNA): TGTGCCAGCAGTGGGCGGATACAAGAGACCCAGTACTTC.

This clonotype occurred a few times. The chain is built from TRBV10-1 and TRBJ2-1, with TRBD1 matching 8 bases. Germline V gives CDR1 WNHNN, CDR2 SYGVQD (reference sequence). CDR3 length: 15 residues. The V and J ends lost 2 bases and 0 bases, in that order; junction bases with no gene match: 0. The CDR3 region is CASSEDRGSYNEQFF. The CDR3 nucleotides are TGCGCCAGCAGTGAGGACAGGGGCTCCTACAATGAGCAGTTCTTC.